A single sample gave rise to the 8 T cell receptor beta chains below, sequenced in a study of blood T cells in healthy people across ages. Combining a sample-barcoded 5' primer with a J-beta primer mix, a second PCR ran for roughly 7 to 12 cycles. TCRdb recomputed calls from the 5' RACE reads with MiXCR, one row per CDR3 protein. The top ten hold roughly 18% of the sample, which has fewer than 1,000,000 distinct CDR3 sequences, around two fifths seen once. Sequencing was done on a sample of blood. These receptors all come from a man between 60 and 70 years old in good health.

The chain joins TRBV24-1 to TRBJ2-1, with TRBD1 as a possible D gene (6 bases). Germline lookup yields CDR1 KGHDR and CDR2 SFDVKD. This CDR3 comprises 13 residues. V was trimmed by 9 bases and J by 4 bases, leaving 12 bases between them. The CDR3 DNA is TGTGCCACCCGGGACACACCATACAATGAGCAGTTCTTC. Translation: CATRDTPYNEQFF.

This chain uses TRBV6-1 with TRBJ1-5, with 9 bases aligning to TRBD1. Looked up from germline, CDR1 is MNHNS and CDR2 is SASEGT. The length of the CDR3 is 17 residues. V gave up 0 bases and J gave up 6 bases; unmatched junction bases: 9. The CDR3 spells CASSEALLTGGTQPQHF. The CDR3 coding sequence is TGTGCCAGCAGTGAAGCGCTTCTTACAGGGGGCACTCAGCCCCAGCATTTT.

The V gene is TRBV7-2, the J gene TRBJ2-5, with a tentative D call TRBD2 (6 bases). Trimming took off 8 bases at V and 5 bases at J, with 15 bases between the two ends. CDR1 is SGHTA and CDR2 is FQGNSA in the germline V gene. The CDR3 totals 13 residues. The CDR3 bases are TGTGCCAGCCGACGGGGGAGCGTGGAGACCCAGTACTTC. It codes for CASRRGSVETQYF.

The chain carries TRBV6-5 and TRBJ2-2; D is uncertain. The V end was cut by 5 bases, the J end by 0 bases, with 4 bases between. The germline gives CDR1 MNHEY, CDR2 SVGAGI. The CDR3 contains 13 residues. The CDR3 nucleotides are TGTGCCAGCAGTGATACGAACACCGGGGAGCTGTTTTTT. Amino acids: CASSDTNTGELFF.

The rearrangement uses TRBV7-6 and TRBJ2-7; 9 bases line up with TRBD1. This CDR3 has 16 amino acids. Germline CDR1 and CDR2: SGHVS and FNYEAQ. Germline trimming cut 3 bases from V and 5 bases from J; bases unmatched to any gene: 11. CDR3 loop: CASSFGPPGQGHEQYF. The CDR3, as DNA: TGTGCCAGCAGCTTTGGCCCACCGGGACAGGGTCACGAGCAGTACTTC.

This sequence joins TRBV7-6 and TRBJ2-2; tentatively, D is TRBD1 or TRBD2 (5 bases each). There are 16 residues in the CDR3. Trimming took off 2 bases at V and 4 bases at J, with 14 bases between the two ends. Germline lookup yields CDR1 SGHVS and CDR2 FNYEAQ. CDR3 residues: CASSLRPQAGTGELFF. Written as DNA, the CDR3 is TGTGCCAGCAGCTTACGTCCACAGGCGGGCACCGGGGAGCTGTTTTTT.

This clonotype was seen more than once but under ten times. The CDR3 DNA follows: TGTGCCAGCAGCTTTAGGACAGCGGTACAAGAGACCCAGTACTTC. Residues: CASSFRTAVQETQYF. The rearrangement joins TRBV7-6 to TRBJ2-5, with D perhaps matching TRBD1 (6 bases). Trimming stripped 3 bases from V and 2 bases from J, with 13 bases between. The length of the CDR3 is 15 residues. The germline V gene encodes CDR1 SGHVS and CDR2 FNYEAQ.

This clonotype has just a few counts. The rearrangement joins TRBV12-3 or TRBV12-4 to TRBJ2-7, with D possibly being TRBD1 (6 bases). The CDR3 runs 13 residues. Trimming stripped 5 bases from V and 3 bases from J, with 11 bases between. CDR3 bases: TGTGCCAGCAGTACCGGGACAAACTACGAGCAGTACTTC. It translates to CASSTGTNYEQYF.